The 17 T cell receptor beta chains given below trace back to one sample, sequenced in a study of vaccination and CD4 T cells after COVID-19. Sequencing of cultured CD4+ T cell DNA used the Oncomine TCR Beta short-read assay. TCRdb reprocessed the PCR reads with MiXCR, giving one entry per CDR3 protein. The sample has about 13,000 distinct CDR3 sequences, around 40% seen once; the top ten hold 7.8%. Specified treatment: approximately nine-day PBMC culture with coronavirus spike peptide pools or control peptides (ViraFEST assay). These TCRs are of unknown antigen specificity. The sample in question was CD4+ T cells from blood, cultured in vitro, obtained after SARS-CoV-2 vaccination. These receptors all stem from a human donor who had recovered from COVID-19.

The V call is TRBV28, the J call TRBJ2-1; D is unclear. Trimming cost V 6 bases and J 6 bases, with 12 bases left between them. The germline V gene has CDR1 MDHEN and CDR2 SYDVKM. The CDR3 length is 13 residues. The DNA of the CDR3 is TGTGCCAGCAGAACCCCCCGGTCCAATGAGCAGTTCTTC. Amino acids: CASRTPRSNEQFF.

By sample share, this clonotype is medium-sized. This chain uses TRBV15 with TRBJ2-2; possibly TRBD2 for D (6 bases). Per the germline V gene, CDR1 is LNHNV and CDR2 is YYDKDF (reference sequence). CDR3 length equals 15 residues. The V end lost 1 base, the J end lost 8 bases, and 14 bases lay between the germline ends. CDR3 in amino acids: CATSRGGADPGELFF. Written as DNA, the CDR3 is TGTGCCACCAGCAGAGGCGGGGCAGATCCGGGGGAGCTGTTTTTT.

The V gene is TRBV27, the J gene TRBJ2-3; 11 bases are shared with TRBD2. This CDR3 is 17 amino acids long. Losses at the gene ends were 5 bases for V and 2 bases for J; bases not matched to a gene: 9. The germline V gene encodes CDR1 MNHEY and CDR2 SMNVEV (reference sequence). DNA for the CDR3: TGTGCCAGCAGTCGCCTCCTAGCGGGAGGTACCACAGATACGCAGTATTTT. Its protein is CASSRLLAGGTTDTQYF.

V is TRBV27 and J is TRBJ1-2, with D perhaps TRBD1 (6 bases). V was cut by 6 bases and J by 3 bases, with 11 bases left in between. In germline, CDR1 is MNHEY, CDR2 SMNVEV (reference sequence). The CDR3 loop spans 13 amino acids. The CDR3 nucleotides read TGTGCCAGCAGGAAAGCAGGGGACTATGGCTACACCTTC. This codes for CASRKAGDYGYTF.

The V and J genes are TRBV4-1 and TRBJ1-2, with 9 bases aligning to TRBD1. J lost 4 bases, V lost 4 bases, and 10 bases had no gene match. The CDR3 is made up of 16 amino acids. Germline CDR1 MGHRA, CDR2 YSYEKL. CDR3 region: CASSPLRRDRAYGYTF. Here the CDR3 DNA reads TGCGCCAGCAGCCCCCTCCGCCGGGACAGGGCCTATGGCTACACCTTC.

This chain links TRBV18 with TRBJ2-3; unclear D gene. Trimming shortened V by 5 bases and J by 4 bases, and 7 bases separated the two germline ends. The CDR3 spans 12 residues. CDR1 KGHSH and CDR2 LQKENI come from the germline V gene. The CDR3 spells CASSKIADTQYF. The CDR3 DNA reads as TGTGCCAGCTCAAAGATCGCAGATACGCAGTATTTT.

There are a few counts of this clonotype. The rearrangement uses TRBV6-1 and TRBJ1-4; 9 bases are a match to TRBD1. V lost 3 bases to trimming and J lost 4 bases; unmatched junction nucleotides: 0. CDR1 and CDR2 (germline): MNHNS, SASEGT. This CDR3 contains 14 residues. The chain's CDR3 is CASSEGQGNEKLFF. The CDR3 bases are TGTGCCAGCAGTGAGGGACAGGGTAATGAAAAACTGTTTTTT.

The CDR3 spells CASSYSRASSYEQYF. CDR3 DNA sequence: TGTGCCAGCAGTTACTCTCGGGCCTCCTCCTACGAGCAGTACTTC. The chain couples TRBV6-5 to TRBJ2-7; D remains unclear. V shed 0 bases and J shed 0 bases, with 9 bases lying between them. Germline assignment: CDR1 MNHEY and CDR2 SVGAGI. The CDR3 totals 15 residues.

V is TRBV20-1 and J is TRBJ2-1; no clear D gene. V lost 3 bases and J lost 3, with 3 bases in between. From germline, CDR1 is DFQATT and CDR2 SNEGSKA (reference sequence). This CDR3 region has 11 residues. The CDR3 DNA reads as TGCAGTGCTAGGAACTACAATGAGCAGTTCTTC. Its protein product is CSARNYNEQFF.

The chain carries TRBV5-1 and TRBJ2-5, with D unclear. The V end lost 4 bases, the J end lost 5 bases, and 18 bases lay between the germline ends. From germline, CDR1 is SGHRS and CDR2 YFSETQ. The CDR3 runs 15 residues. CDR3 coding DNA: TGCGCCAGCAGCCCGGGCCCGGTTGAGTCCGAGACCCAGTACTTC. It codes for CASSPGPVESETQYF.

This clonotype has only a few counts. J is TRBJ2-1 and V is TRBV30; perhaps TRBD2 as D (6 bases). Per the germline V gene, CDR1 is GTSNPN and CDR2 is SVGIG (reference sequence). The germline V and J ends were trimmed by 5 bases and 0 bases, with 8 bases remaining between them. CDR3 length: 13 residues. The CDR3 nucleotides are TGTGCCTGGGTGACTAGCTCCTACAATGAGCAGTTCTTC. Translating it yields CAWVTSSYNEQFF.

This clonotype is labeled as medium-sized. The V and J genes are TRBV7-9 and TRBJ2-4, with D maybe TRBD2 (6 bases). Trimming stripped 7 bases from V and 9 bases from J, with 13 bases between. The germline CDR1 and CDR2 sequences are SEHNR and FQNEAQ (reference sequence). The length of the CDR3 is 12 residues. The CDR3, as DNA: TGTGCCAGCACCACGCGGGAAGGCATTCAGTACTTC. Translation: CASTTREGIQYF. Full variable domain (remainder filled in from reference TRBV7-9 and TRBJ2-4): DTGVSQNPRHKITKRGQNVTFRCDPISEHNRLYWYRQTLGQGPEFLTYFQNEAQLEKSRLLSDRFSAERPKGSFSTLEIQRTEQGDSAMYLCASTTREGIQYFGAGTRLSVL.

The rearrangement joins TRBV7-2 to TRBJ2-3; the D is unclear. V gave up 7 bases and J gave up 2 bases, with 13 bases separating them. Per the germline V gene, CDR1 is SGHTA and CDR2 is FQGNSA. The CDR3 has 14 amino acids. The CDR3 reads CASTVGSNTDTQYF. DNA of the CDR3: TGTGCCAGCACCGTGGGATCGAACACAGATACGCAGTATTTT. Full variable domain (remainder filled in from reference TRBV7-2 and TRBJ2-3): GAGVSQSPSNKVTEKGKDVELRCDPISGHTALYWYRQSLGQGLEFLIYFQGNSAPDKSGLPSDRFSAERTGGSVSTLTIQRTQQEDSAVYLCASTVGSNTDTQYFGPGTRLTVL.

V and J are TRBV7-9 and TRBJ2-7, with 8 bases that match TRBD2. The J call is in doubt because the DNA end fits TRBJ2-5 better. The CDR3 covers 16 residues. CDR1 SEHNR and CDR2 FQNEAQ come from the germline V gene (reference sequence). In DNA form, the CDR3 reads TGTGCCAGCAGCTCAGTTAGCGGGACTCTTCAAGAGACCCAGTACTTC. It is translated as CASSSVSGTLQETQYF.

The chain uses TRBV12-3 or TRBV12-4 and TRBJ2-3; 7 positions match TRBD1. This CDR3 has 14 residues. With 5 bases clipped from V and 2 bases from J, the junction kept 4 bases outside the gene matches. The DNA of the CDR3 is TGTGCCAGCAGTAGGCAGGGGGTCACAGATACGCAGTATTTT. Amino acid sequence: CASSRQGVTDTQYF.

J is TRBJ1-1 and V is TRBV10-3; TRBD1 is a possible D gene (5 bases). Germline CDR1 reads ENHRY; CDR2 reads SYGVKD. Trimming stripped 4 bases from V and 4 bases from J, with 16 bases between. The CDR3 has 15 amino acids. The CDR3 bases are TGTGCCATCAGTGCGGGGGGGGTCCGGGGCACTGAAGCTTTCTTT. It specifies CAISAGGVRGTEAFF.

This clonotype is termed medium-sized (0.01 to 0.1%). The V call is TRBV7-6, the J call TRBJ1-6, with D perhaps TRBD1 (6 bases). This CDR3 has 14 amino acids. Germline V gene sequence: CDR1 SGHVS, CDR2 FNYEAQ. V was pared by 5 bases and J by 6 bases, with 11 bases between. The CDR3 sequence: CASSQRGPNSPLHF. DNA for the CDR3: TGTGCCAGCAGCCAACGGGGGCCTAATTCACCCCTCCACTTT. Based on the CDR3 plus reference TRBV7-6 and TRBJ1-6, the full variable domain is GAGVSQSPRYKVTKRGQDVALRCDPISGHVSLYWYRQALGQGPEFLTYFNYEAQQDKSGLPNDRFSAERPEGSISTLTIQRTEQRDSAMYRCASSQRGPNSPLHFGNGTRLTVT.